These 7 T cell receptor beta chains originate from one sample sequenced in a study of glioma-infiltrating T cells. Amplification of TCR alpha and beta CDR3 regions from RNA used iRepertoire nested multiplex PCR. TCRdb re-derived calls from the multiplex PCR reads in MiXCR, one entry per CDR3 protein. The sample comprises approximately 100,000 distinct CDR3 sequences, under 30% of which are singletons, and under 45% rests with the top ten. Sequenced input: glioma tissue, nonneoplastic brain tissue, or PBMCs (not recorded which). The receptors shown here come from a human donor with low-grade glioma or glioblastoma, undergoing nonglioma brain surgery, or in good health (not recorded which).

This clonotype was seen repeatedly, ten times or more. This chain connects TRBV29-1 to TRBJ1-5; 10 bases line up with TRBD1. The CDR3 is 13 residues long. From germline, CDR1 is SQVTM and CDR2 ANQGSEA. Trimming removed 6 bases from V and 3 bases from J; junction bases left unmatched: 2. The CDR3 coding sequence is TGCAGCGTCGGACAGGGGGACAATCAGCCCCAGCATTTT. This gives the protein CSVGQGDNQPQHF.

The table lists this clonotype with many counts. The chain combines TRBV29-1 with TRBJ1-1, with 9 bases lining up with TRBD1. CDR3 length: 13 amino acids. Germline CDR1 and CDR2: SQVTM and ANQGSEA. Trimming cost V 3 bases and J 7 bases; bases outside gene matches: 6. The CDR3 region has the DNA TGCAGCGTTGAGCGGACAGGGGCAGGTGAAGCTTTCTTT. Residues: CSVERTGAGEAFF.

In this sample, this clonotype turned up many times. The chain links TRBV20-1 to TRBJ1-5; D perhaps matches TRBD1 (6 bases). Germline lookup yields CDR1 DFQATT and CDR2 SNEGSKA (reference sequence). V dropped 5 bases and J dropped 5 bases, with 16 bases sitting between them. CDR3 length: 14 residues. In DNA, the CDR3 is TGCAGTGCTGCTACAGGGCATCCGGATCAGCCCCAGCATTTT. Protein sequence: CSAATGHPDQPQHF.

This clonotype appeared many times. The chain uses TRBV20-1 and TRBJ1-1, with 9 positions matching TRBD1. Germline V gene lookup returns CDR1 DFQATT and CDR2 SNEGSKA (reference sequence). After removal of 6 bases from V and 1 base from J, the junction contained 3 bases not matched to a gene. The CDR3 runs to 13 residues. The CDR3 sequence: CSAGTGRNTEAFF. As DNA, the CDR3 is TGCAGTGCCGGGACAGGGCGGAACACTGAAGCTTTCTTT.

The rearrangement uses TRBV28 and TRBJ2-5; the D gene is possibly TRBD2 (5 bases). Germline-derived CDR1 and CDR2 are MDHEN and SYDVKM. The CDR3 totals 15 residues. With 6 bases removed from V and 12 bases from J, the gap between germline ends came to 26 bases. The CDR3: CASSRLVAGQEAKYF. The DNA for the CDR3 is TGTGCCAGCAGCCGACTCGTGGCGGGCCAAGAGGCCAAGTACTTC.

This clonotype was counted many times. This chain connects TRBV2 to TRBJ2-1, with a tentative D call TRBD1 (5 bases). The germline V and J ends were trimmed by 5 bases and 8 bases, with 10 bases remaining between them. Germline CDR1 and CDR2: SNHLY and FYNNEI. The CDR3 consists of 12 residues. The CDR3 DNA is TGTGCCAGCAGTTCAGGGTGGGATGAGCAGTTCTTC. It specifies CASSSGWDEQFF.

This clonotype came up many times. This sequence joins TRBV10-2 and TRBJ1-1; 8 bases align to TRBD1. CDR1 is WSHSY and CDR2 is SAAADI in the germline V gene. The V segment lost 4 bases and the J segment 0 bases; nucleotides outside the gene matches: 10. The length of the CDR3 is 17 residues. The CDR3 bases are TGCGCCAGCAGTGTTTGGACAGGGCATTCTTTGAACACTGAAGCTTTCTTT. Translated: CASSVWTGHSLNTEAFF.